This T cell receptor beta chain appears in the sequencing data of a study of T cells in Graves' hyperthyroidism and ophthalmopathy. The investigators amplified TCR beta CDR3 regions from RNA transcripts. First-round RT-PCR of the TCR CDR3 relied on the HTBI primer set. MiXCR was run by TCRdb on the multiplex PCR reads, yielding one entry per CDR3 protein. Here the sample spans under 350,000 distinct CDR3 sequences, about 18% being singletons. In germline, CDR1 is SGHAT, CDR2 FQNNGV. With 7 bases removed from V and 2 bases from J, the gap between germline ends came to 15 bases. There are 15 residues in the CDR3.

V and J are TRBV11-2 and TRBJ2-1; possibly TRBD2 for D (6 bases). Material for sequencing was blood. This receptor was identified in a woman in her forties or fifties with Graves' hyperthyroidism. This chain's CDR3 is CASTPSGRTYNEQFF. The CDR3 DNA sequence: TGTGCCAGCACTCCGAGCGGGCGTACCTACAATGAGCAGTTCTTC. The entire variable domain, with the rest obtained from reference TRBV11-2 and TRBJ2-1, is as follows: EAGVAQSPRYKIIEKRQSVAFWCNPISGHATLYWYQQILGQGPKLLIQFQNNGVVDDSQLPKDRFSAERLKGVDSTLKIQPAKLEDSAVYLCASTPSGRTYNEQFFGPGTRLTVL.